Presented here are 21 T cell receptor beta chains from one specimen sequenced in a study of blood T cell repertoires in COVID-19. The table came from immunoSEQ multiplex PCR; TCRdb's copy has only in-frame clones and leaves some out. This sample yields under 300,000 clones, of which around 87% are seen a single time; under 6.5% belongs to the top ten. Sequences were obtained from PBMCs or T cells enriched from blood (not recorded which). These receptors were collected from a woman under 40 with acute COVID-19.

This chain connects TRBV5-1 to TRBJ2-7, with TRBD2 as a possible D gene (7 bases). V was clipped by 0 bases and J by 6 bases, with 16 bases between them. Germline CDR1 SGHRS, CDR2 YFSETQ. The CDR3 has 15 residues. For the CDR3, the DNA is TGCGCCAGCAGCTTGGGAGGGATAAGGGGGGGCGAGCAGTACTTC. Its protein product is CASSLGGIRGGEQYF.

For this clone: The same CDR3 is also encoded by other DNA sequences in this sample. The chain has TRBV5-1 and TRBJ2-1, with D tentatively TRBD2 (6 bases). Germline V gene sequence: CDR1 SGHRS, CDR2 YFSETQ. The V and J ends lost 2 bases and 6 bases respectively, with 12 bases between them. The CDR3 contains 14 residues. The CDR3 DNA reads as TGCGCCAGCAGCTTAGCCGGGACTTCCAATGAGCAGTTCTTC. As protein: CASSLAGTSNEQFF. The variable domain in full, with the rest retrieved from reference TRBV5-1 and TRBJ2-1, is KAGVTQTPRYLIKTRGQQVTLSCSPISGHRSVSWYQQTPGQGLQFLFEYFSETQRNKGNFPGRFSGRQFSNSRSEMNVSTLELGDSALYLCASSLAGTSNEQFFGPGTRLTVL.

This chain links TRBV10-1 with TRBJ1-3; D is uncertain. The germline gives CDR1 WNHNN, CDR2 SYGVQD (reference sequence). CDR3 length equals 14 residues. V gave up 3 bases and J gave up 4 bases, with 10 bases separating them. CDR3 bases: TGCGCCAGCAGTGAACGGGGATCCGGAAACACCATATATTTT. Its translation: CASSERGSGNTIYF.

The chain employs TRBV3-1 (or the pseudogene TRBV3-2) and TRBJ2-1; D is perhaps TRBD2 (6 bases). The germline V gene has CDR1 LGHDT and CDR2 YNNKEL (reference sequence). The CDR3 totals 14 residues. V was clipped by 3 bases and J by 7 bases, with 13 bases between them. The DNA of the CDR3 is TGTGCCAGCAGCCAGGGACTGGGCCCGAATGAGCAGTTCTTC. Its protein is CASSQGLGPNEQFF.

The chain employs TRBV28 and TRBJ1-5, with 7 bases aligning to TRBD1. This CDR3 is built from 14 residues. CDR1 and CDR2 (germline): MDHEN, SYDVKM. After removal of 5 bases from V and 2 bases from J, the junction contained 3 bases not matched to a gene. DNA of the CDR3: TGTGCCAGCAGTGTAGGACAGGGCAATCAGCCCCAGCATTTT. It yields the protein CASSVGQGNQPQHF. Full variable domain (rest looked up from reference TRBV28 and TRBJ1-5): DVKVTQSSRYLVKRTGEKVFLECVQDMDHENMFWYRQDPGLGLRLIYFSYDVKMKEKGDIPEGYSVSREKKERFSLILESASTNQTSMYLCASSVGQGNQPQHFGDGTRLSIL.

CDR3 nucleotides: TGTGCCAGCAGCTTAGATCGGTTTTTAGTAGATACGCAGTATTTT. Its protein is CASSLDRFLVDTQYF. The chain is built from TRBV5-4 and TRBJ2-3; no reliable D call. V lost 2 bases to trimming and J lost 5 bases, with 15 bases between them. The CDR3 has 15 residues. Germline loops: CDR1 SGHNT, CDR2 YYREEE (reference sequence).

Here the CDR3 reads CASSEYGERGETQYF. In nucleotides, the CDR3 is TGTGCCAGCAGTGAATATGGGGAGCGGGGGGAGACCCAGTACTTC. The chain links TRBV6-1 to TRBJ2-5; 8 bases agree with TRBD2. J lost 5 bases, V lost 2 bases, and 7 bases had no gene match. This CDR3 is built from 15 residues. In germline, CDR1 is MNHNS, CDR2 SASEGT.

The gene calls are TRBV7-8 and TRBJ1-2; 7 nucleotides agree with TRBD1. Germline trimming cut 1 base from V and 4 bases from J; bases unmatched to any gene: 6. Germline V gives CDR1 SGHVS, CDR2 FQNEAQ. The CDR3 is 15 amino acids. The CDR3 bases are TGTGCCAGCAGCTTAGTAAGGGGGCCGACCTATGGCTACACCTTC. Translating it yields CASSLVRGPTYGYTF.

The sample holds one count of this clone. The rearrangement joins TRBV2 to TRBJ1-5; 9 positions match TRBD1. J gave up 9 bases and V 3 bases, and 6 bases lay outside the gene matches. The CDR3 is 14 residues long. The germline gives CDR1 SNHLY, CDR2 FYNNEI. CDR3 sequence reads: CASSDRTGVGPQHF. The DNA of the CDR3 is TGTGCCAGCAGTGACAGGACAGGGGTAGGGCCCCAGCATTTT.

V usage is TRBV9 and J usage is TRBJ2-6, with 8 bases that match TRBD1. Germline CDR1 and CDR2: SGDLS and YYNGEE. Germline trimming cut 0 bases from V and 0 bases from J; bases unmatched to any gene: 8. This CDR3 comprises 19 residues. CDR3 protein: CASSVGDRGISSGANVLTF. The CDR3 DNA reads TGTGCCAGCAGCGTAGGAGACAGGGGTATAAGCTCTGGGGCCAACGTCCTGACTTTC.

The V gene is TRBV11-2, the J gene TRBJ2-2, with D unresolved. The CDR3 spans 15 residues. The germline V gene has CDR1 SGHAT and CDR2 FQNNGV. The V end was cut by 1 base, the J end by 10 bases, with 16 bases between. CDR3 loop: CASSLGGTTPQELFF. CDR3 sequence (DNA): TGTGCCAGCAGCTTAGGAGGCACCACTCCCCAGGAGCTGTTTTTT.

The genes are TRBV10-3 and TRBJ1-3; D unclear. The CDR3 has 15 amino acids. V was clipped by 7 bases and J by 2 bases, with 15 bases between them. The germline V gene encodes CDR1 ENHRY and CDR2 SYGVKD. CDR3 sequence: CAITNGGVPGNTIYF. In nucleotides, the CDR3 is TGTGCCATCACAAATGGCGGAGTCCCTGGAAACACCATATATTTT.

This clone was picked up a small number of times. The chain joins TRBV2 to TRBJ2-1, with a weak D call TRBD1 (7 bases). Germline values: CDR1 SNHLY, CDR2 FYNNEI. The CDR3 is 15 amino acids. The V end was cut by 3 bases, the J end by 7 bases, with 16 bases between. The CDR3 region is CASSEEGAPGNEQFF. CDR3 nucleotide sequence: TGTGCCAGCAGTGAGGAGGGGGCCCCGGGGAATGAGCAGTTCTTC. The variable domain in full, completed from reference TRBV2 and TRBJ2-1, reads EPEVTQTPSHQVTQMGQEVILRCVPISNHLYFYWYRQILGQKVEFLVSFYNNEISEKSEIFDDQFSVERPDGSNFTLKIRSTKLEDSAMYFCASSEEGAPGNEQFFGPGTRLTVL.

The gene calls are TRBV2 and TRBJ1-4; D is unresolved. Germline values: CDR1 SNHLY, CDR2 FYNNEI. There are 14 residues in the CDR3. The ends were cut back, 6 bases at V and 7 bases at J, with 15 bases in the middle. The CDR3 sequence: CASRGSPSGEKLFF. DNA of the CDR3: TGTGCCAGCAGGGGGAGCCCATCGGGTGAAAAACTGTTTTTT.

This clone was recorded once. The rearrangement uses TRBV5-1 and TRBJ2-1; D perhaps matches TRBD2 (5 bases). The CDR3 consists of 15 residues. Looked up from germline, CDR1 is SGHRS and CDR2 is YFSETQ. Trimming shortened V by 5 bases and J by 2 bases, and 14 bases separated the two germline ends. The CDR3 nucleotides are TGCGCCAGCAGTAACGAGGGTTTGGCCTACAATGAGCAGTTCTTC. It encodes CASSNEGLAYNEQFF.

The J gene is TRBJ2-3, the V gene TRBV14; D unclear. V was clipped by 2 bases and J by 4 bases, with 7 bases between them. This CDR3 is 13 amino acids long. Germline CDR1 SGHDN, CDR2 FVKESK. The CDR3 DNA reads TGTGCCAGCAGCCAACTCCAGTCAGATACGCAGTATTTT. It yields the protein CASSQLQSDTQYF.

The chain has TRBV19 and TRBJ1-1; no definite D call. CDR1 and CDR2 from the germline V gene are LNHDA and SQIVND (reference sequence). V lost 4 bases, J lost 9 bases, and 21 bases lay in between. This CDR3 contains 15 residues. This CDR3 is CASSTSHREAPQAFF. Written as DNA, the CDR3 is TGTGCCAGTAGTACATCGCACCGGGAAGCCCCCCAAGCTTTCTTT.

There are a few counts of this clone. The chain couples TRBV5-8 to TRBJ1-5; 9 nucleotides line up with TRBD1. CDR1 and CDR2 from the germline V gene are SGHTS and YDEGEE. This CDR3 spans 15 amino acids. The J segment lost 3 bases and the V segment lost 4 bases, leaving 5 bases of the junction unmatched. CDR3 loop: CASSKQGALNQPQHF. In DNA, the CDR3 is TGTGCCAGCAGCAAACAGGGGGCGCTCAATCAGCCCCAGCATTTT.

The chain's CDR3 is CASSWGDQTYGYTF. Here the CDR3 DNA reads TGTGCCAGCAGCTGGGGCGACCAGACGTATGGCTACACCTTC. The chain recombines TRBV7-8 with TRBJ1-2; D is perhaps TRBD1 (5 bases). V lost 4 bases and J lost 5, with 14 bases in between. CDR3 length: 14 amino acids. Germline loops: CDR1 SGHVS, CDR2 FQNEAQ.

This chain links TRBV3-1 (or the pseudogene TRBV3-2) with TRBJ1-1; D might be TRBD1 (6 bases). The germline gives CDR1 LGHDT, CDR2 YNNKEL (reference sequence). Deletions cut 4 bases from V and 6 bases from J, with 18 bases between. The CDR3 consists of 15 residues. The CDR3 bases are TGTGCCAGCAGCCCATCGTACAGGGAGACGGCTGAAGCTTTCTTT. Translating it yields CASSPSYRETAEAFF.

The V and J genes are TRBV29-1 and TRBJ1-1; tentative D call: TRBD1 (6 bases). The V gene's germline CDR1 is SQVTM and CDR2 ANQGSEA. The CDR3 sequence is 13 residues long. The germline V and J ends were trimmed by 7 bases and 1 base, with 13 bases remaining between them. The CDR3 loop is CSASQGRNTEAFF. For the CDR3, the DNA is TGCAGCGCCTCACAGGGAAGGAACACTGAAGCTTTCTTT.